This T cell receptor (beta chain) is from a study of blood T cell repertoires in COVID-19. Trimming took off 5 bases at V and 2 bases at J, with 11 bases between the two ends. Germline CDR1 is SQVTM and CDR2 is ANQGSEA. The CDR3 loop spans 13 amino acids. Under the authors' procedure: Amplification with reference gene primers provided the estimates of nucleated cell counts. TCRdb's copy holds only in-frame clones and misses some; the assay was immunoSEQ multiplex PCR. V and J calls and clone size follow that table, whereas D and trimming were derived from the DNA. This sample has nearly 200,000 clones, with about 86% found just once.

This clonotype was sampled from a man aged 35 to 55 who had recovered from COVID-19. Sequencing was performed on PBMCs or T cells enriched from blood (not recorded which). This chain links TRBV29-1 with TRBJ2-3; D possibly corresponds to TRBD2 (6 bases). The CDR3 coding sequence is TGCAGCGTTTGGGGGGAACACACAGATACGCAGTATTTT. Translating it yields CSVWGEHTDTQYF.